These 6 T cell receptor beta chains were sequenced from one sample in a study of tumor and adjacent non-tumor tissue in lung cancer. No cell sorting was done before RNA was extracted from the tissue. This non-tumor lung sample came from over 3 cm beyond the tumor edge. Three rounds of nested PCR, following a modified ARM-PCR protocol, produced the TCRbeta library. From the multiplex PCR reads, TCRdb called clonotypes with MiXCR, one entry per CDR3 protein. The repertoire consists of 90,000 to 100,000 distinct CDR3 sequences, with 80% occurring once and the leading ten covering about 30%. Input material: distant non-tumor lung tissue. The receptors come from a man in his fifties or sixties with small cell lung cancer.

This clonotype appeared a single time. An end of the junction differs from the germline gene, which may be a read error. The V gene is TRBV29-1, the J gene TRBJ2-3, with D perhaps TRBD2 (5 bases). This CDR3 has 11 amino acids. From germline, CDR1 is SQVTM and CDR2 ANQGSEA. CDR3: CSVAGWQTQFF. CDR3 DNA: TGCAGCGTTGCGGGGTGGCAAACGCAGTTTTTC.

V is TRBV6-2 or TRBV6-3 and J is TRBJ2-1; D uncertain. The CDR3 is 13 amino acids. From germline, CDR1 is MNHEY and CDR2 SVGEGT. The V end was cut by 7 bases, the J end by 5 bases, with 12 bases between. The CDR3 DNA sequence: TGTGCCAGCACTACCTGTCCCAACAATGAGCAGTTCTTC. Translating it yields CASTTCPNNEQFF.

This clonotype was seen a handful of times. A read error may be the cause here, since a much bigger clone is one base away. The CDR3 spells CASARGETQYF. DNA for the CDR3: TGTGCCAGCGCAAGGGGGGAGACCCAGTACTTC. The chain is built from TRBV7-9 and TRBJ2-5; weak D call: TRBD1 (6 bases). The CDR3 runs 11 residues. Germline CDR1 reads SEHNR; CDR2 reads FQNEAQ (reference sequence). V shed 8 bases and J shed 5 bases, with 9 bases lying between them. Combining the CDR3 with reference TRBV7-9 and TRBJ2-5 gives the whole variable domain DTGVSQNPRHKITKRGQNVTFRCDPISEHNRLYWYRQTLGQGPEFLTYFQNEAQLEKSRLLSDRFSAERPKGSFSTLEIQRTEQGDSAMYLCASARGETQYFGPGTRLLVL.

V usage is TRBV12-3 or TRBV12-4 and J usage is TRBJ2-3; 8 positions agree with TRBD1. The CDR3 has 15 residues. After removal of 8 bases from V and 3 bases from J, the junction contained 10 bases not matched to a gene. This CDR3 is CASDLDRGLTDTQYF. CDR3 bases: TGTGCCAGCGACCTCGACAGGGGACTGACAGATACGCAGTATTTT.

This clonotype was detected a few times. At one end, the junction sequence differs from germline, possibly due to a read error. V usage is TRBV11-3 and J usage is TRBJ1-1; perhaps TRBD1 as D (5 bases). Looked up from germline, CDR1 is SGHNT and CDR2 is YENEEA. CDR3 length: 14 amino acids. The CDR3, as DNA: TGTGCCAGCAGCTTAGAGCGAGAGGACACTGGAGCTTTCTTT. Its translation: CASSLEREDTGAFF.

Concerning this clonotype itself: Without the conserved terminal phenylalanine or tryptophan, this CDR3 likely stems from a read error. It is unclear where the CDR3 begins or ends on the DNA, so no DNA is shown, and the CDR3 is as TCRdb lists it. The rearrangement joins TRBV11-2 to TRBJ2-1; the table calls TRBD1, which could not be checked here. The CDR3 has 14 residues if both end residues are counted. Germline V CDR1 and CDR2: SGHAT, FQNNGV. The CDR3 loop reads CATQKKQGDNERFI.